This TCR beta chain is from a study of control samples from healthy donors and cancer patients. Looked up from germline, CDR1 is MNHNS and CDR2 is SASEGT. V was pared by 2 bases and J by 2 bases, with 5 bases of the junction left unmatched. This CDR3 has 15 amino acids. TCRdb's copy holds only in-frame clones and misses some; the assay was immunoSEQ multiplex PCR. The sample consists of approximately 150,000 clones, more than 85% of them appearing once. The sequenced material came from blood. The chain recombines TRBV6-1 with TRBJ2-7, with 8 nucleotides matching TRBD2. The clonotype originates from a man aged 18 to 29 in good health. CDR3 in DNA: TGTGCCAGCAGTGAATCCGGGGGGGGCCCCTACGAGCAGTACTTC. It codes for CASSESGGGPYEQYF.